These T cell receptor beta chains were read from a single sample in a study of blood T cell repertoires in COVID-19. Produced via immunoSEQ multiplex PCR; TCRdb's table is partial and in-frame only. The table records just over 250,000 clones, approximately 89% of them present only once. The specimen was peripheral blood. The receptors come from a middle-aged man who had recovered from COVID-19. Each CDR3 is given with its conserved first and last residue. A D gene is named only where the DNA matches it firmly. The size entry is marked missing in some rows and otherwise reads once, few, many or a size class.

d_call,clone_size,j_call,v_call,cdr3_nt,cdr3_aa
TRBD1,-,TRBJ2-2,TRBV18,TGTGCCAGCTCACCATCCAGGACAGGGCCCACCGGGGAGCTGTTTTTT,CASSPSRTGPTGELFF
-,-,TRBJ1-1,TRBV3-1/TRBV3-2,TGTGCCAGCAGCCAACTCCAGGGAGGCTCTGAAGCTTTCTTT,CASSQLQGGSEAFF
TRBD1,-,TRBJ2-7,TRBV2,TGTGCCAGCAGTCACCGGGACAGGGTCTACTACGAGCAGTACTTC,CASSHRDRVYYEQYF
TRBD2,few,TRBJ2-4,TRBV6-5,TGTGCCAGCAGTTCGAGCGGGGGGCGCGTCAAAAACATTCAGTACTTC,CASSSSGGRVKNIQYF
-,once,TRBJ2-1,TRBV27,TGTGCCAGCAGTTTCTCCCTCAGGGTAAGCTCCTACAATGAGCAGTTCTTC,CASSFSLRVSSYNEQFF
TRBD2,-,TRBJ2-7,TRBV3-1/TRBV3-2,TGTGCCAGCAGCCAAGTCACTAGCGGGGTATACGAGCAGTACTTC,CASSQVTSGVYEQYF
-,-,TRBJ1-5,TRBV15,TGTGCCACCAGCAGATGGCAGGGGAGCAATCAGCCCCAGCATTTT,CATSRWQGSNQPQHF
-,-,TRBJ1-5,TRBV1,TGCACCAGCAGCCCTACCGGGAAGTTCAATCAGCCCCAGCATTTT,CTSSPTGKFNQPQHF
-,-,TRBJ1-2,TRBV7-8,TGTGCCAGCAGCTTAGGGACAGCTAACTATGGCTACACCTTC,CASSLGTANYGYTF
TRBD2,-,TRBJ2-2,TRBV9,TGTGCCAGCAGCGTAGATAGCGGGAACGGCGGGGAGCTGTTTTTT,CASSVDSGNGGELFF
TRBD1,-,TRBJ2-4,TRBV5-4,TGTGCCAGCAGCCATTCACGACAGGGTCCAGCCAAAAACATTCAGTACTTC,CASSHSRQGPAKNIQYF
-,once,TRBJ1-1,TRBV19,TGTGCCAGTAGAGAGTCAGGTTTGAACACTGAAGCTTTCTTT,CASRESGLNTEAFF
-,-,TRBJ2-3,TRBV3-1/TRBV3-2,TGTGCCAGCAGCCCCCGCTCGGGGGGCCGGGGAGATACGCAGTATTTT,CASSPRSGGRGDTQYF
-,-,TRBJ2-2,TRBV7-3,TGTGCCAGCAGCCGCGGGGAAATCGGGGAGCTGTTTTTT,CASSRGEIGELFF
TRBD1,few,TRBJ2-7,TRBV2,TGTGCCAGCAGACTCGGACAGGGTCCCTACGAGCAGTACTTC,CASRLGQGPYEQYF
TRBD2,-,TRBJ2-1,TRBV18,TGTGCCAGCTCACCCTCCGGACTCCGCGGGGGGGGCAATGAGCAGTTCTTC,CASSPSGLRGGGNEQFF
TRBD1,-,TRBJ2-1,TRBV29-1,TGCAGCGTTGGATGGCAGGGGGCAGGTTCCTACAATGAGCAGTTCTTC,CSVGWQGAGSYNEQFF
-,-,TRBJ1-2,TRBV19,TGTGCCAGTAGCATGACAGCCCGGAGATATGGCTACACCTTC,CASSMTARRYGYTF
-,-,TRBJ2-7,TRBV5-6,TGTGCCAGCAGCTTGCAACTTCGCGGGACAGCTCCCTACGAGCAGTACTTC,CASSLQLRGTAPYEQYF
-,once,TRBJ2-7,TRBV3-1/TRBV3-2,TGTGCCAGCAGCCAAGAGTATCCCTCCAGTATGGGTTTTGTGCGGTACTACGAGCAGTACTTC,CASSQEYPSSMGFVRYYEQYF
-,-,TRBJ2-2,TRBV5-5,TGTGCCAGCAGCTTGCCGTATTCCGGGGAGCTGTTTTTT,CASSLPYSGELFF
TRBD1,-,TRBJ2-2,TRBV9,TGTGCCAGCAGCGTAGTCGCGACAGGGTTCACCGGGGAGCTGTTTTTT,CASSVVATGFTGELFF
-,once,TRBJ2-1,TRBV7-6,TGTGCCAGCAGCTTAGCCGGCTCCTACAATGAGCAGTTCTTC,CASSLAGSYNEQFF
TRBD1,once,TRBJ1-2,TRBV27,TGTGCCAGCAGTTTATCGGGATACGGACAGGGGGCCTATGGCTACACCTTC,CASSLSGYGQGAYGYTF
-,-,TRBJ1-5,TRBV5-6,TGTGCCAGCAGCTCCGGGGGGGGGCTGGGCAATCAGCCCCAGCATTTT,CASSSGGGLGNQPQHF
-,-,TRBJ2-1,TRBV4-3,TGCGCCAGCAGCCTGACCGAGACTAGTTCTAATGAGCAGTTCTTC,CASSLTETSSNEQFF
TRBD2,-,TRBJ2-1,TRBV6-5,TGTGCCAGCAGTTACGGTAGCGGGGGGACAGATGAGCAGTTCTTC,CASSYGSGGTDEQFF
-,-,TRBJ1-2,TRBV14,TGTGCCAGCAGCCAAGATCTCAGGGCTGGGTATGGCTACACCTTC,CASSQDLRAGYGYTF
TRBD1,-,TRBJ1-2,TRBV7-2,TGTGCCAGCAGCCCAGGCGGGACAGGGTACCGGGGCTACACCTTC,CASSPGGTGYRGYTF
-,-,TRBJ2-2,TRBV12-3/TRBV12-4,TGTGCCAGCAGTTTCACGCGGTCCGGGGAGCTGTTTTTT,CASSFTRSGELFF
-,-,TRBJ2-5,TRBV2,TGTGCCAGCAGTGTTGGGCAGTTGGAGACCCAGTACTTC,CASSVGQLETQYF
TRBD2,-,TRBJ2-3,TRBV11-3,TGTGCCAGCAGCCGGACTAGCGGGAGGGCCGGCACAGATACGCAGTATTTT,CASSRTSGRAGTDTQYF
-,-,TRBJ2-3,TRBV9,TGTGCCAGCAGCTACACAGATACGCAGTATTTT,CASSYTDTQYF
-,-,TRBJ2-5,TRBV7-8,TGTGCCAGCAGGACGAAGGGAGTGGAGACCCAGTACTTC,CASRTKGVETQYF
TRBD2,few,TRBJ2-7,TRBV7-3,TGTGCCAGTGCGGTCCCTAGCGGGCTCTACGAGCAGTACTTC,CASAVPSGLYEQYF
-,few,TRBJ2-7,TRBV7-9,TGTGCCAGCAGCTGGAACAGGCAATCATACGAGCAGTACTTC,CASSWNRQSYEQYF
TRBD1,-,TRBJ2-7,TRBV29-1,TGCAGCGTCACGGACAGGGCCCACGAGCAGTACTTC,CSVTDRAHEQYF
-,few,TRBJ2-2,TRBV5-1,TGCGCCAGCAGCGACCAGCGGAAGAACACCGGGGAGCTGTTTTTT,CASSDQRKNTGELFF